Detailed here is one T cell receptor beta chain. The specificity of this receptor is unknown. A read error is possible here, since a much larger clone lies one base away. The junction shows trimming of 4 bases on V and 10 bases on J, plus 22 bases between the germline ends. The germline V gene (reference sequence) gives CDR1 as DFQATT and CDR2 as SNEGSKA. The CDR3 has 14 amino acids, counting the end cysteine and phenylalanine. The retained sequence is limited to the CDR3, 42 bases, with the frame set at the first base. Preparation of the library involved PCR. TCRdb records Illumina HiSeq 2500 as the sequencer. Unique molecular identifiers were incorporated into TCR beta cDNA libraries to reduce PCR and sequencing biases. Roughly 0.5 million cDNA molecules were obtained per 1 to 10 million input T cells, so each molecule approximated one T cell. Patient libraries were prepared and sequenced with the same protocol used for the earlier healthy control dataset. Samples belonging to the same batch were prepared together, multiplexed and sequenced on a shared HiSeq lane. In the authors' own workflow: Raw barcoded reads were processed with MIGEC, discarding single-read molecular identifier groups before consensus assembly and CDR3 extraction. VDJtools was used for post-analysis of the clonotype tables, with diversity normalized by down-sampling every dataset to the smallest sample size. Repertoire overlap clustering matched CDR3 amino acid but not nucleotide sequences to correct batch-related cross-sample contamination. TCRdb's own reprocessing of the public reads used fastp at Q25 and MiXCR and kept productive beta chains. Identical CDR3 protein sequences are pooled into one entry, listed with their most common genes and DNA. TCRdb, rather than the study authors, made the V and J calls. This sample is represented by around 200,000 distinct CDR3 sequences; roughly 30% of them were singletons. The leading ten clones occupy 3.4% of the sample.

To demonstrate the VDJtools post-analysis software, the study profiled TCR beta repertoires from the peripheral blood of about 13 young patients with multiple sclerosis. Multiple sclerosis patients were children and adolescents aged roughly 6 to 17 years. These data belong to a study of post-analysis software for immune sequencing data (dated by TCRdb to the mid-2010s). Regarding the research as a whole: Disease courses on record covered relapsing-remitting, secondary progressive and progressive-relapsing multiple sclerosis, though some patients had no subtype annotation. Patient repertoires were compared against over ten previously published healthy control repertoires from donors aged 6 to 25 years. A subset of samples was prepared in parallel using single-end sample barcoding, then pooled and co-amplified after Illumina adapter ligation.

Study-wide findings and limitations: Significantly higher frequencies in patients than in controls were found for roughly 5 TRBV segments, including TRBV5-6, TRBV5-1 and TRBV20-1. The multiple sclerosis patient group was slightly younger than the control group. Direct clustering with F measure showed strong co-clustering of samples prepared in the same batch, prompting a batch-effect correction. Significantly lower normalized Chao1 diversity was found in multiple sclerosis patients than in controls, suggesting substantial peripheral T-cell clonal expansion.

Sequencing was performed on blood. The sequence links TRBV20-1 to TRBJ1-2; the D gene lacks a confident call. The source is a girl under 18 with multiple sclerosis. At the DNA level, the sequence is TGCAGTGCTACAAGGTCGGGGTGGGAGTCAGACTACACCTTC. Translated, this is CSATRSGWESDYTF.